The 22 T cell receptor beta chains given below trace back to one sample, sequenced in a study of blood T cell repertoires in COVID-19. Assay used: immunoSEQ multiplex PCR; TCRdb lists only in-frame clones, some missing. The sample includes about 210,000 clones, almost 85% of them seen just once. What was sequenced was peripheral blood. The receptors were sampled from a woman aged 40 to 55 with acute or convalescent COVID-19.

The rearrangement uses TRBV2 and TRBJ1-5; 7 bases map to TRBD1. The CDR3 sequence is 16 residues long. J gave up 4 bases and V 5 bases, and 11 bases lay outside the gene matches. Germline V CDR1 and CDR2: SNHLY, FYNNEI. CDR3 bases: TGTGCCAGCAGTCTCCTGGGAACACAGGGGAATCAGCCCCAGCATTTT. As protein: CASSLLGTQGNQPQHF.

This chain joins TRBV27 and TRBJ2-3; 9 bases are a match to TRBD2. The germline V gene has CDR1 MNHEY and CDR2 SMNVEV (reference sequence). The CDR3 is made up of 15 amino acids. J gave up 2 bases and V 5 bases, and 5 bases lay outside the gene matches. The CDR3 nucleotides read TGTGCCAGCAGTCACGGACTAGCGCTCACAGATACGCAGTATTTT. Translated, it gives CASSHGLALTDTQYF.

The CDR3 nucleotides read TGTGCCAGCAGTTTCGAATCTGAAGTGACAGGGATATTGGGGGAGCAGTACTTC. It encodes CASSFESEVTGILGEQYF. This chain uses TRBV28 with TRBJ2-7, with TRBD1 matching over 7 bases. With 3 bases clipped from V and 7 bases from J, the junction kept 21 bases outside the gene matches. Germline V gives CDR1 MDHEN, CDR2 SYDVKM. The CDR3 consists of 18 residues. Filled out from reference TRBV28 and TRBJ2-7, the complete variable domain reads DVKVTQSSRYLVKRTGEKVFLECVQDMDHENMFWYRQDPGLGLRLIYFSYDVKMKEKGDIPEGYSVSREKKERFSLILESASTNQTSMYLCASSFESEVTGILGEQYFGPGTRLTVT.

In DNA, the CDR3 is TGTGCCAGCAGCCCGAGCGATCATCCGCAGTATTTT. This translates into CASSPSDHPQYF. This chain joins TRBV7-8 and TRBJ2-3; D remains ambiguous. Germline V gives CDR1 SGHVS, CDR2 FQNEAQ. The CDR3 length is 12 residues. The V and J ends lost 5 bases and 10 bases respectively, with 13 bases between them.

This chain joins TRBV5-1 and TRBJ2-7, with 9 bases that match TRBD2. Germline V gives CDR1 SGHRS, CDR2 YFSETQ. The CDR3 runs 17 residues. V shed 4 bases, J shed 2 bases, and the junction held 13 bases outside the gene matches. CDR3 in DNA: TGCGCCAGCAGCCTGAATAGCGGGAGCACCCCGGCCTACGAGCAGTACTTC. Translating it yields CASSLNSGSTPAYEQYF.

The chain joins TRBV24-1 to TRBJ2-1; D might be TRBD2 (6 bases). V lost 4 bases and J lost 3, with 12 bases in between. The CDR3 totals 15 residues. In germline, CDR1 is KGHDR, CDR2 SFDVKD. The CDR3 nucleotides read TGTGCCACCAGTGAAGTAGCGGCTAACTACAATGAGCAGTTCTTC. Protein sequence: CATSEVAANYNEQFF.

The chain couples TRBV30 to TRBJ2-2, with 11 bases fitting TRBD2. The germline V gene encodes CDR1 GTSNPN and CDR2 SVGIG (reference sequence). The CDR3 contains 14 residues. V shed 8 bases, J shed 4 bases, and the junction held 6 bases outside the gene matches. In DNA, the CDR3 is TGTGCCGGGTTCCTAGCGGGGGGCACCGGGGAGCTGTTTTTT. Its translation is CAGFLAGGTGELFF.

CDR3 coding DNA: TGTGCCAGCAGTTCGGAGCGGGGGGGCCTCGATACGCAGTATTTT. Its translation: CASSSERGGLDTQYF. The rearrangement joins TRBV6-5 to TRBJ2-3; the match to TRBD2 covers 10 bases. CDR3 length: 15 amino acids. Germline lookup yields CDR1 MNHEY and CDR2 SVGAGI. J gave up 6 bases and V 4 bases, and 7 bases lay outside the gene matches.

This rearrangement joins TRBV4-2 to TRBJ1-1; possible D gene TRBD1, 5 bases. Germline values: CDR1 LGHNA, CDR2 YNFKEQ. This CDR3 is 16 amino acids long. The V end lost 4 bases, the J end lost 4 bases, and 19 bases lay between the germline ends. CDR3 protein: CASSREVAGLITEAFF. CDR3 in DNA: TGTGCCAGCAGCCGGGAGGTTGCGGGGCTTATCACTGAAGCTTTCTTT.

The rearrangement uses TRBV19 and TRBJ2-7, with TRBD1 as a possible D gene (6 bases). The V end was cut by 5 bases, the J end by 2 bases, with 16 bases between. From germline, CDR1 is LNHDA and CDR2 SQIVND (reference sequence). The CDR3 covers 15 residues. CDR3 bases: TGTGCCAGTAGTCCCCATTATGGACAGACCTACGAGCAGTACTTC. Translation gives CASSPHYGQTYEQYF.

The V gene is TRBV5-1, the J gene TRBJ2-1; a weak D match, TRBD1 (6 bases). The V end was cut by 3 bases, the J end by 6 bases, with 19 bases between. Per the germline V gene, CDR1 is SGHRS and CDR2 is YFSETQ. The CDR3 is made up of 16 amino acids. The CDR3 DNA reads TGCGCCAGCAGCTCAACCGGGACACACACCACCAATGAGCAGTTCTTC. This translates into CASSSTGTHTTNEQFF.

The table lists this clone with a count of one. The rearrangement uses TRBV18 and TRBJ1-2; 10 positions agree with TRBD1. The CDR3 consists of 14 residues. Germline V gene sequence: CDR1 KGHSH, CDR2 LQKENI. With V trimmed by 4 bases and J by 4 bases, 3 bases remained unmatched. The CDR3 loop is CASSQRDRGYGYTF. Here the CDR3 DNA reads TGTGCCAGCTCACAAAGGGACAGGGGCTATGGCTACACCTTC.

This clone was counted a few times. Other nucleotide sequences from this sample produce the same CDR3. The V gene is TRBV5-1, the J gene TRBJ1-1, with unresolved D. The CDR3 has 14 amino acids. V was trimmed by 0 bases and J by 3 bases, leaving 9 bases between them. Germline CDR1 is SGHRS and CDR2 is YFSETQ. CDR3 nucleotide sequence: TGCGCCAGCAGCTTGGCGGGAGGTTACACTGAAGCTTTCTTT. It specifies CASSLAGGYTEAFF.

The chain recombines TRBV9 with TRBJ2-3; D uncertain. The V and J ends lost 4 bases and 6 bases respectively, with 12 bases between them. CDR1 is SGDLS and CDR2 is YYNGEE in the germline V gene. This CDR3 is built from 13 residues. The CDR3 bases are TGTGCCAGCAGCTCACCGCCAGGTGATACGCAGTATTTT. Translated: CASSSPPGDTQYF. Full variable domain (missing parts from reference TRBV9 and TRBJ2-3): DSGVTQTPKHLITATGQRVTLRCSPRSGDLSVYWYQQSLDQGLQFLIQYYNGEERAKGNILERFSAQQFPDLHSELNLSSLELGDSALYFCASSSPPGDTQYFGPGTRLTVL.

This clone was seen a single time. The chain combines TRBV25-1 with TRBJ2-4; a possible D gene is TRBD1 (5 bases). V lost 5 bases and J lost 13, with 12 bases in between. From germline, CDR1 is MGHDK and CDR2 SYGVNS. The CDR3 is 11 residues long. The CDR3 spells CASSSGLKQYF. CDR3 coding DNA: TGTGCCAGCAGTTCAGGGCTAAAACAGTACTTC.

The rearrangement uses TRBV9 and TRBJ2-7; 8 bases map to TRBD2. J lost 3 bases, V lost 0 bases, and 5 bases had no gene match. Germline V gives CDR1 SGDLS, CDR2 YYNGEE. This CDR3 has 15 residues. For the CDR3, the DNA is TGTGCCAGCAGCGTAGGCCCCAGCGGGAGCTACGAGCAGTACTTC. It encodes CASSVGPSGSYEQYF. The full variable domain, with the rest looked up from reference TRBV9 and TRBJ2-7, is DSGVTQTPKHLITATGQRVTLRCSPRSGDLSVYWYQQSLDQGLQFLIQYYNGEERAKGNILERFSAQQFPDLHSELNLSSLELGDSALYFCASSVGPSGSYEQYFGPGTRLTVT.

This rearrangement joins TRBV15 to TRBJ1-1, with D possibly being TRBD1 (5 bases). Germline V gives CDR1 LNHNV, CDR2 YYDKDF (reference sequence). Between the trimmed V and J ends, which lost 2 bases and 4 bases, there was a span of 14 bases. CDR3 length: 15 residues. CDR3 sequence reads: CATSRLGVSSTEAFF. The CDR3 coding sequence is TGTGCCACCAGCAGATTAGGGGTATCGAGCACTGAAGCTTTCTTT.

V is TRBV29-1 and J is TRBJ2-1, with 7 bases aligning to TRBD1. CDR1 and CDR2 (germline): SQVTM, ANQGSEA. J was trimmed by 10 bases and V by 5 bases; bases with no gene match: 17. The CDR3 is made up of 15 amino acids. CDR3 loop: CSVSPQDRARREQFF. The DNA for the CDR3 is TGCAGCGTTTCGCCCCAAGACAGGGCCCGTCGAGAGCAGTTCTTC.

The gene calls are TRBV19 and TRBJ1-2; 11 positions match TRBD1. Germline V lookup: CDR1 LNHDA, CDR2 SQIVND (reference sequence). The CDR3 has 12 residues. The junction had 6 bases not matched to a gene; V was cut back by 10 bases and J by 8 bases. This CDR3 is CATTDRGHGYTF. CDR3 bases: TGTGCCACGACGGACAGGGGGCACGGCTACACCTTC.

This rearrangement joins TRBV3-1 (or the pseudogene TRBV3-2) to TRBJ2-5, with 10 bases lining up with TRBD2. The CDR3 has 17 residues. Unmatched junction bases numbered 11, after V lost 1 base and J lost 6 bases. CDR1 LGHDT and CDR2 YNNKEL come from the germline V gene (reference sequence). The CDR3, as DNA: TGTGCCAGCAGCCAAGTAACGTCAGCGGGAGGGCGAAAGACCCAGTACTTC. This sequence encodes CASSQVTSAGGRKTQYF.

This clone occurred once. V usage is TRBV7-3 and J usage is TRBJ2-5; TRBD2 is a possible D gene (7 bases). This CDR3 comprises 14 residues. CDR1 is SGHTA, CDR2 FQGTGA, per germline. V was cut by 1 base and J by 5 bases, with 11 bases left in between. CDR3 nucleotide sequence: TGTGCCAGCAGCTTAAGGGGGAGGGGGGAGACCCAGTACTTC. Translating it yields CASSLRGRGETQYF.

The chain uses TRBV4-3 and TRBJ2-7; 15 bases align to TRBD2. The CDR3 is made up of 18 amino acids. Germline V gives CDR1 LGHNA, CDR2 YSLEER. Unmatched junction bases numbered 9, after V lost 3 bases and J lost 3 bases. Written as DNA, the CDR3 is TGCGCCAGCAGCCACGAAATACCGGGACTAGCGGGAGGCTACGAGCAGTACTTC. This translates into CASSHEIPGLAGGYEQYF.